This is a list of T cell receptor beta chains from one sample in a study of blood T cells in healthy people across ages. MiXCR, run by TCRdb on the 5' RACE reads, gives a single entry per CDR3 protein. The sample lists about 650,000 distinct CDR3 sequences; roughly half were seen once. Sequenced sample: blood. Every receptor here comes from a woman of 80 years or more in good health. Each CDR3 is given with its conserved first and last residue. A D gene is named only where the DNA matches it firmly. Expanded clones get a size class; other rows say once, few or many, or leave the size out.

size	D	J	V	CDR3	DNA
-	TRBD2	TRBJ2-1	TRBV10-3	CAIRGGLAGASSYNEQFF	TGCGCCATCAGGGGGGGGCTAGCGGGGGCCAGCTCCTACAATGAGCAGTTCTTC
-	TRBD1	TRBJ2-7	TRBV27	CASSDRDRGRNEQYF	TGTGCCAGCAGTGACCGGGACAGGGGACGGAATGAGCAGTACTTC
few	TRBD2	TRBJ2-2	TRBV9	CASSVEAPGLAGGNTGELFF	TGTGCCAGCAGCGTAGAGGCACCGGGACTAGCGGGGGGAAACACCGGGGAGCTGTTTTTT
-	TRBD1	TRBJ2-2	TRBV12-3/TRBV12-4	CASRPWDRGSTGELFF	TGTGCCAGCAGACCCTGGGACAGGGGGAGCACCGGGGAGCTGTTTTTT
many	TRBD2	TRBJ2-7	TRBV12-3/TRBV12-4	CASSPMGTSMSEQYF	TGTGCCAGCAGTCCCATGGGGACTAGCATGTCGGAGCAGTACTTC
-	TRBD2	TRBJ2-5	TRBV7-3	CASSPWASGETQYF	TGTGCCAGCAGCCCCTGGGCTAGCGGGGAGACCCAGTACTTC
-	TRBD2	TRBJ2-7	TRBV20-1	CSARSPTSGSNEQYF	TGCAGTGCTAGGAGCCCGACTAGCGGGAGTAATGAGCAGTACTTC
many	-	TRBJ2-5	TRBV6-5	CASRIRGGEQETQYF	TGTGCCAGCAGGATACGAGGAGGCGAACAAGAGACCCAGTACTTC
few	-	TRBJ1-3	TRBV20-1	CSAYFGNTIYF	TGCAGTGCTTATTTCGGAAACACCATATATTTT
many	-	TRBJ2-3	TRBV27	CASSLLAWNTQYF	TGTGCCAGCAGTTTGTTGGCGTGGAATACGCAGTATTTT
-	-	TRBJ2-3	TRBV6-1	CASSDGPGVADTQYF	TGTGCCAGCAGTGATGGGCCTGGAGTTGCCGATACGCAGTATTTT
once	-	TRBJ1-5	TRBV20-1	CSARMNPNQPQHF	TGCAGTGCTAGGATGAACCCAAATCAGCCCCAGCATTTT
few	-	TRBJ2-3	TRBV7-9	CASSLLTKPSTDTQYF	TGTGCCAGCAGCCTTCTGACCAAACCTAGCACAGATACGCAGTATTTT
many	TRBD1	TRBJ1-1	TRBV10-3	CAISERTGSTEAFF	TGTGCCATCAGTGAGCGGACAGGAAGCACTGAAGCTTTCTTT